This TCR beta chain was captured in a study of beta chain features in type 1 diabetes. Across the whole study: On cell yields, gender and age, patients and healthy donors were similar.

Researchers reported sorting CD4+ naive, central memory, regulatory and stem cell-like memory cells via CD45RO/CCR7/CD25/CD127/CD95/CD27. This CDR3 comprises 15 residues. V lost 5 bases and J 4 bases, leaving 15 bases between the germline ends. Germline CDR1 reads SEHNR; CDR2 reads FQNEAQ (reference sequence). Study-wide points: A possible short-template PCR bias applies equally to patients and controls. All four CD4+ subsets from Type 1 diabetes patients carried moderately but significantly shorter TCRB CDR3s. Insertions at VDJ junctions were less frequent in type 1 diabetes patients. These patients also deleted more nucleotides at the same junctions.

This clone occurred a few times. Its target is not known. The whole isolated RNA underwent reverse transcription, so sequencing captured expressed TCRB transcripts. Here immunoSEQ multiplex PCR was the method, and the copy in TCRdb shows in-frame clones only, minus some. The table lists under 350,000 clones, roughly an eighth of them singletons. Material: naive CD4+ T cells from blood. The origin of this receptor is a man younger than 40 with type 1 diabetes. J is TRBJ1-5 and V is TRBV7-9; no clear D gene. CDR3 nucleotide sequence: TGTGCCAGCAGCCGAGGGTCCTCGGGGAATCAGCCCCAGCATTTT. Encoded protein: CASSRGSSGNQPQHF.